This is a list of T cell receptor beta chains from one sample in a study of cytomegalovirus exposure and HLA in healthy donors. Sequencing used immunoSEQ multiplex PCR; TCRdb keeps in-frame clones, though not all of them. The sample shows about 93,000 clones, about four fifths of them seen only once. Specimen: PBMCs. These receptors were obtained from a man between 45 and 60 years old in good health and CMV-seronegative. CDR3s leave out the opening cysteine and the closing phenylalanine or tryptophan. D genes are given only for firm matches.

V	D	J	CDR3
TRBV2	-	TRBJ1-2	ASSGGRTVGGYT
TRBV11-2	TRBD2	TRBJ2-2	ASSFPGGANTGELF
TRBV4-1	TRBD1	TRBJ1-4	ASSQEGQGDEKLF
TRBV10-1	TRBD2	TRBJ2-3	ASSPSGRTDTQY
TRBV7-3	TRBD2	TRBJ2-3	ASSPSGGARADTQY
TRBV7-7	TRBD1	TRBJ1-4	ASSATGGEKLF
TRBV27	-	TRBJ2-7	ASSLSRSSYEQY
TRBV5-1	TRBD1	TRBJ2-1	ASSLTGGGYNEQF
TRBV28	TRBD1	TRBJ1-1	ASSSGQGLNTEAF
TRBV5-1	-	TRBJ2-5	ASSPGSSQETQY
TRBV10-3	TRBD2	TRBJ2-2	AISESVGLAGMNTGELF
TRBV13	TRBD2	-	ASSRLAASSYEQY
TRBV29-1	TRBD2	TRBJ2-7	SVGGTSGGKDEQY
TRBV28	TRBD2	TRBJ2-1	ASYLSGVEQF
TRBV6-1	-	TRBJ1-4	ASSELPTGGEKLF
TRBV7-2	-	TRBJ1-4	ASSLGAGTNEKLF
TRBV6-1	TRBD2	-	ASSVEPGRDEQY
TRBV7-2	TRBD1	TRBJ2-1	ASSLGTGGFNEQF
TRBV2	-	TRBJ2-7	ARGGGYEQY
TRBV19	TRBD1	TRBJ1-2	ASSIGSGQDGYT
TRBV9	TRBD2	TRBJ2-1	ASSVDRLAVYNEQF